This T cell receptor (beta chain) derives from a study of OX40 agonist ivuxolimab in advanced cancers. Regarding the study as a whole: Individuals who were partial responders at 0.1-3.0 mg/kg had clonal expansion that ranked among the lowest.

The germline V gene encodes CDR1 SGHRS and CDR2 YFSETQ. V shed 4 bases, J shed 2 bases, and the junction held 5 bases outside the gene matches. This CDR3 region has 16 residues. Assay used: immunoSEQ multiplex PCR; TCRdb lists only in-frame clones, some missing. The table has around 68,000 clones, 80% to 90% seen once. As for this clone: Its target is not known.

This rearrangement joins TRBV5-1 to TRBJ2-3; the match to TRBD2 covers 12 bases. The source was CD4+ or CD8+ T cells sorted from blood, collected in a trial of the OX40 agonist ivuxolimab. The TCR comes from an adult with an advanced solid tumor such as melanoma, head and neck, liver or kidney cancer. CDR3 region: CASSLAGGGATDTQYF. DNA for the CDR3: TGCGCCAGCAGCCTAGCGGGAGGGGGGGCCACAGATACGCAGTATTTT.